The 10 T cell receptor beta chains presented below share a single source sample, sequenced in a study of T cell responses to AZD1222 COVID-19 vaccine. TCRdb's table, derived via immunoSEQ multiplex PCR, lists solely in-frame clones and lacks some. Of 95,000 to 150,000 clones listed, over 75% are singletons. This sample comprised peripheral blood, obtained on day 0 of AZD1222 vaccination. The receptors shown here come from an adult in good health.

The CDR3 DNA reads as TGCGCCAGCAGCCAAGGGTACACAGGGGGCTATGGCTACACCTTC. This encodes CASSQGYTGGYGYTF. The chain carries TRBV4-1 and TRBJ1-2, with 8 bases fitting TRBD1. The CDR3 runs to 15 residues. The ends lost 1 base at V and 4 bases at J; junction bases unmatched: 5. CDR1 and CDR2 (germline): MGHRA, YSYEKL.

Concerning this clone itself: One junction end disagrees with the germline gene, perhaps due to a read error. The chain is built from TRBV5-1 and TRBJ1-1, with D maybe TRBD1 (5 bases). CDR1 is SGHRS and CDR2 is YFSETQ in the germline V gene. The CDR3 runs 15 residues. As DNA, the CDR3 is TGCGCCAGCAGGTTGGCGGGGACGATGAACACTGAAGCTTTCTTT. Translated: CASRLAGTMNTEAFF. Looking up the rest from reference TRBV5-1 and TRBJ1-1 gives the full variable domain: KAGVTQTPRYLIKTRGQQVTLSCSPISGHRSVSWYQQTPGQGLQFLFEYFSETQRNKGNFPGRFSGRQFSNSRSEMNVSTLELGDSALYLCASRLAGTMNTEAFFGQGTRLTVV.

The chain is built from TRBV29-1 and TRBJ1-2; TRBD1 is a possible D gene (6 bases). Trimming pared 7 bases from V and 5 bases from J, leaving 17 bases between. Germline-derived CDR1 and CDR2 are SQVTM and ANQGSEA. The CDR3 contains 13 residues. The DNA for the CDR3 is TGCAGCGCCCGAGGGGGGGGAAGGTATGGCTACACCTTC. Amino acid sequence: CSARGGGRYGYTF.

This clone turned up a few times. J is TRBJ1-1 and V is TRBV7-9; a weak D match, TRBD1 (6 bases). Trimming took off 1 base at V and 1 base at J, with 10 bases between the two ends. The CDR3 consists of 15 residues. Germline CDR1 reads SEHNR; CDR2 reads FQNEAQ (reference sequence). CDR3 DNA: TGTGCCAGCAGCTTAGTAATGGGGGCGAACACTGAAGCTTTCTTT. This sequence encodes CASSLVMGANTEAFF.

V and J are TRBV6-5 and TRBJ1-6; 9 bases are shared with TRBD1. The CDR3 is made up of 15 amino acids. After removal of 1 base from V and 7 bases from J, the junction contained 2 bases not matched to a gene. Germline V gene lookup returns CDR1 MNHEY and CDR2 SVGAGI. The CDR3 region is CASSYYGQGNSPLHF. CDR3 coding DNA: TGTGCCAGCAGTTACTACGGACAGGGGAATTCACCCCTCCACTTT.

The chain joins TRBV30 to TRBJ1-2; D uncertain. CDR1 and CDR2 from the germline V gene are GTSNPN and SVGIG (reference sequence). The V end lost 3 bases, the J end lost 2 bases, and 7 bases lay between the germline ends. The CDR3 runs 12 residues. In DNA form, the CDR3 reads TGTGCCTGGAGCGGGGAAAACTATGGCTACACCTTC. Protein: CAWSGENYGYTF. The full variable domain, its missing parts supplied by reference TRBV30 and TRBJ1-2, is SQTIHQWPATLVQPVGSPLSLECTVEGTSNPNLYWYRQAAGRGLQLLFYSVGIGQISSEVPQNLSASRPQDRQFILSSKKLLLSDSGFYLCAWSGENYGYTFGSGTRLTVV.

The rearrangement uses TRBV7-8 and TRBJ2-7, with 11 bases aligning to TRBD2. J was trimmed by 6 bases and V by 3 bases; bases with no gene match: 7. Looked up from germline, CDR1 is SGHVS and CDR2 is FQNEAQ. The CDR3 length is 15 residues. The CDR3: CASSFPSGGKGEQYF. CDR3 DNA sequence: TGTGCCAGCAGCTTCCCTAGCGGGGGGAAAGGCGAGCAGTACTTC.

The rearrangement links TRBV4-1 to TRBJ1-1, with 7 nucleotides matching TRBD1. This CDR3 is 13 amino acids long. The germline gives CDR1 MGHRA, CDR2 YSYEKL. Unmatched junction bases numbered 5, after V lost 5 bases and J lost 5 bases. CDR3 in DNA: TGCGCCAGCAGCGCACGACAGGGAACTGAAGCTTTCTTT. Its protein is CASSARQGTEAFF.

The rearrangement uses TRBV19 and TRBJ1-5; 9 nucleotides match TRBD1. V was clipped by 6 bases and J by 2 bases; unmatched bases: 2. The length of the CDR3 is 14 residues. Germline V gene lookup returns CDR1 LNHDA and CDR2 SQIVND (reference sequence). CDR3 loop: CASSRTGGNQPQHF. CDR3 in DNA: TGTGCCAGTAGCCGGACAGGGGGCAATCAGCCCCAGCATTTT.

The V call is TRBV5-5, the J call TRBJ1-2, with D possibly being TRBD1 (6 bases). The V end lost 1 base, the J end lost 0 bases, and 13 bases lay between the germline ends. The CDR3 runs to 16 residues. The germline gives CDR1 SGHKS, CDR2 YYEKEE (reference sequence). In DNA form, the CDR3 reads TGTGCCAGCAGCTTGACCGCGGACAGCTCTAACTATGGCTACACCTTC. This gives the protein CASSLTADSSNYGYTF.